This T cell receptor (beta chain) was observed in a study of radiotherapy plus CTLA-4 blockade in lung cancer. Chemo-refractory metastatic non-small-cell lung cancer patients underwent focal radiation alongside CTLA-4 blockade with ipilimumab. Assay: immunoSEQ multiplex PCR; the TCRdb copy retains only in-frame clones and omits some. This table holds about 86,000 clones, roughly 80% found once. Study-wide findings and caveats: Increased serum interferon-beta after radiation also reportedly predicted response strongly. TCR clones originating in tumors grew in number in blood after radiotherapy plus ipilimumab.

Concerning this clone: Its specificity is unknown.

The CDR3 length is 15 residues. V trimming: 3 bases; J trimming: 0 bases; junction bases outside the gene matches: 3. Germline values: CDR1 SNHLY, CDR2 FYNNEI. Sequencing was performed on peripheral blood, taken from a patient treated with radiotherapy plus ipilimumab. The chain employs TRBV2 and TRBJ1-1; TRBD1 matches 8 bases. This TCR derives from a human donor with non-small cell lung cancer who had stable disease on radiotherapy plus ipilimumab. The CDR3 coding sequence is TGTGCCAGCAGTGACGAGACAGGGGTGAACACTGAAGCTTTCTTT. It is translated as CASSDETGVNTEAFF.